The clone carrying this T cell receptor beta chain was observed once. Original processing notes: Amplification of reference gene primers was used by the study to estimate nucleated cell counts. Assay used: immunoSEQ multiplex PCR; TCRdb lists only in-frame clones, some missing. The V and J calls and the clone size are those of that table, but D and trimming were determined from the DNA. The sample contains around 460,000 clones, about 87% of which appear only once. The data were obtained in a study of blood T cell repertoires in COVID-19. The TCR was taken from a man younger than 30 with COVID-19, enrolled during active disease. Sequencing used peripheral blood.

The CDR3 is CATKPGQGGYTF. CDR3 nucleotide sequence: TGTGCCACCAAACCAGGCCAGGGAGGCTACACCTTC. The rearrangement links TRBV6-5 to TRBJ1-2; D may be TRBD1 (5 bases). The ends were cut back, 10 bases at V and 8 bases at J, with 17 bases in the middle. The CDR3 contains 12 residues. Per the germline V gene, CDR1 is MNHEY and CDR2 is SVGAGI.